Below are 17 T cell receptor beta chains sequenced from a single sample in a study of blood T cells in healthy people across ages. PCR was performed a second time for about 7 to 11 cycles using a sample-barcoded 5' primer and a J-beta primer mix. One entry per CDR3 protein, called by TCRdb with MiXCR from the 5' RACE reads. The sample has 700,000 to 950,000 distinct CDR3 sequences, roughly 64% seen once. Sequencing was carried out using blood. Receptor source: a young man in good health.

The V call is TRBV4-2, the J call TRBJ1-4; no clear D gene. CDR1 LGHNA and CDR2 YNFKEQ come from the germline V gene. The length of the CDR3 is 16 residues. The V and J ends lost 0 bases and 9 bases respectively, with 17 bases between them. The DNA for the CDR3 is TGTGCCAGCAGCCAAGATCTCCTAGGGTCGGCGAAAAAACTGTTTTTT. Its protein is CASSQDLLGSAKKLFF.

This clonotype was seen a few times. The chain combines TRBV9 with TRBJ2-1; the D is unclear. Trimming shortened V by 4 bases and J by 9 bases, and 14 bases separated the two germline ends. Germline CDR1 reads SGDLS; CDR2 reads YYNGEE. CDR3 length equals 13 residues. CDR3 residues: CASSLHPNGEQFF. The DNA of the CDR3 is TGTGCCAGCAGCCTCCACCCAAATGGTGAGCAGTTCTTC.

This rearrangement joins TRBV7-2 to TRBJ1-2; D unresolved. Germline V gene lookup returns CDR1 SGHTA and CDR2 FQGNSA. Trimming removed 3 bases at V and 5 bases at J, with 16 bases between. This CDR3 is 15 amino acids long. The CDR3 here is CASSLRHAGGYGYTF. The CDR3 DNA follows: TGTGCCAGCAGCTTGAGACATGCCGGCGGATATGGCTACACCTTC.

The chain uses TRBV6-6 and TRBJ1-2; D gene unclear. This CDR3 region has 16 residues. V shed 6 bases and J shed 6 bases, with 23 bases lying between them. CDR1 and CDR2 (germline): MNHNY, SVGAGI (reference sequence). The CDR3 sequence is CASRTSIPDPVNGYTF. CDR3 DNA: TGTGCCAGCAGGACATCTATCCCAGATCCGGTGAATGGCTACACCTTC.

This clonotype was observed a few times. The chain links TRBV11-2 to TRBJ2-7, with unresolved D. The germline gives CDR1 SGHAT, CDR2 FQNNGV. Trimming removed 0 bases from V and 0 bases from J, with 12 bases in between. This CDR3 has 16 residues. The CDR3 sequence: CASSLDSHRNSYEQYF. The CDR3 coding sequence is TGTGCCAGCAGCTTAGATAGCCACAGAAACTCCTACGAGCAGTACTTC.

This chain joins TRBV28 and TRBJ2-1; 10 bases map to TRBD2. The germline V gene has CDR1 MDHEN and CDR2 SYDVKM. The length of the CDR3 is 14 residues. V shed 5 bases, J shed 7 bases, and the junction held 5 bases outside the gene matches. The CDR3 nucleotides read TGTGCCAGCAGTGTTCTAGCGGGAGTAAATGAGCAGTTCTTC. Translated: CASSVLAGVNEQFF. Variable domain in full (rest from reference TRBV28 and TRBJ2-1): DVKVTQSSRYLVKRTGEKVFLECVQDMDHENMFWYRQDPGLGLRLIYFSYDVKMKEKGDIPEGYSVSREKKERFSLILESASTNQTSMYLCASSVLAGVNEQFFGPGTRLTVL.

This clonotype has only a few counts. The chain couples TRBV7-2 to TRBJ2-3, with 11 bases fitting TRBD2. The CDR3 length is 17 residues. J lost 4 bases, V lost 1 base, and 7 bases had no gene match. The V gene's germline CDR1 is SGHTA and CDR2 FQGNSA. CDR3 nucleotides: TGTGCCAGCAGCTTAGTTACTAGCGGGAGCTGGGCAGATACGCAGTATTTT. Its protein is CASSLVTSGSWADTQYF.

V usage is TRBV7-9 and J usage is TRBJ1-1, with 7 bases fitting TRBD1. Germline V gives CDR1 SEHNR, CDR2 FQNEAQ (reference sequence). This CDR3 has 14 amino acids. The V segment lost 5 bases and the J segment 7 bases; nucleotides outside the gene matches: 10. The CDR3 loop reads CASSLPLDRHEAFF. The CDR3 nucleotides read TGTGCCAGCAGCCTCCCCCTGGACAGGCATGAAGCTTTCTTT.

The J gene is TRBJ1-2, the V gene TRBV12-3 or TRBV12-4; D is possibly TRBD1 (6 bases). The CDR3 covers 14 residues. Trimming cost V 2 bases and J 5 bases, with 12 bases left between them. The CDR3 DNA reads TGTGCCAGCAGTTTAAGGGCAGGGGTGTATGGCTACACCTTC. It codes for CASSLRAGVYGYTF.

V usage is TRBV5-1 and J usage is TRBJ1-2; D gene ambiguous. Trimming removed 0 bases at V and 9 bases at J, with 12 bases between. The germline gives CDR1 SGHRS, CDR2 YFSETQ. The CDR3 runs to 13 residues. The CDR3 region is CASSLDLRYSYTF. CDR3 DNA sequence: TGCGCCAGCAGCTTGGACCTGAGATATAGCTACACCTTC.

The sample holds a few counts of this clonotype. In nucleotides, the CDR3 is TGTGCCAGCAGTTTCACCCCGGGAAACTATGGCTACACCTTC. Protein: CASSFTPGNYGYTF. The J gene is TRBJ1-2, the V gene TRBV6-5; the D is unclear. This CDR3 has 14 residues. The germline V and J ends were trimmed by 4 bases and 2 bases, with 11 bases remaining between them. Germline V lookup: CDR1 MNHEY, CDR2 SVGAGI.

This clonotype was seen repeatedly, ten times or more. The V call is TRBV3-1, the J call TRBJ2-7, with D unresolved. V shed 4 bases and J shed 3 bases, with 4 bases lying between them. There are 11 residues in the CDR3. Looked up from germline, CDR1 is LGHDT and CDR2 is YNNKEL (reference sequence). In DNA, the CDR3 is TGTGCCAGCAGCCGAAACTACGAGCAGTACTTC. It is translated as CASSRNYEQYF.

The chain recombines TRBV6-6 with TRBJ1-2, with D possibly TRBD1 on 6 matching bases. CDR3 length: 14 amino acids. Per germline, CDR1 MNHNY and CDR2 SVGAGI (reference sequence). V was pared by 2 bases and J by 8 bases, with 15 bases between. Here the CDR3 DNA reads TGTGCCAGCAGTTACGCGGAGGACAGAGGGGGCTACACCTTC. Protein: CASSYAEDRGGYTF.

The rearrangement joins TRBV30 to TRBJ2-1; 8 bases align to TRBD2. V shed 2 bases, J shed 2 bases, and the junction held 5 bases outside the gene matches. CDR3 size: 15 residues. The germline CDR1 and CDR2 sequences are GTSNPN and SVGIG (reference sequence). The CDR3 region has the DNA TGTGCCTGGAGTAGAGCGGGAGACACCTACAATGAGCAGTTCTTC. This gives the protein CAWSRAGDTYNEQFF.

In nucleotides, the CDR3 is TGCAGTGCTCCCCTACGGGCCAGCCGGGGTGGAACTGAAGCTTTCTTT. Residues: CSAPLRASRGGTEAFF. The chain carries TRBV20-1 and TRBJ1-1; D is undetermined. Per the germline V gene, CDR1 is DFQATT and CDR2 is SNEGSKA (reference sequence). The CDR3 has 16 amino acids. Trimming left V 5 bases short and J 5 bases short, with 24 bases between.

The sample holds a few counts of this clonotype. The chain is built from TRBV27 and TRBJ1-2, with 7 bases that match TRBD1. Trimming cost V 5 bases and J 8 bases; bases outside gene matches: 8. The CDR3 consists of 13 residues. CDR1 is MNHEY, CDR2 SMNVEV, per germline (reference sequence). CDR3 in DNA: TGTGCCAGCAGTAGCTTACAGGGGACCGGCTACACCTTC. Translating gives CASSSLQGTGYTF.

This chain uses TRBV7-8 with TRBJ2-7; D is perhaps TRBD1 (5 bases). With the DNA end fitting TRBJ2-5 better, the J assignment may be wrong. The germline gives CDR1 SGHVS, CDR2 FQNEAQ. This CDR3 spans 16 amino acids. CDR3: CASSSIEQVFEETQYF. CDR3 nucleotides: TGTGCCAGCAGCTCCATCGAACAGGTTTTCGAAGAGACCCAGTACTTC.